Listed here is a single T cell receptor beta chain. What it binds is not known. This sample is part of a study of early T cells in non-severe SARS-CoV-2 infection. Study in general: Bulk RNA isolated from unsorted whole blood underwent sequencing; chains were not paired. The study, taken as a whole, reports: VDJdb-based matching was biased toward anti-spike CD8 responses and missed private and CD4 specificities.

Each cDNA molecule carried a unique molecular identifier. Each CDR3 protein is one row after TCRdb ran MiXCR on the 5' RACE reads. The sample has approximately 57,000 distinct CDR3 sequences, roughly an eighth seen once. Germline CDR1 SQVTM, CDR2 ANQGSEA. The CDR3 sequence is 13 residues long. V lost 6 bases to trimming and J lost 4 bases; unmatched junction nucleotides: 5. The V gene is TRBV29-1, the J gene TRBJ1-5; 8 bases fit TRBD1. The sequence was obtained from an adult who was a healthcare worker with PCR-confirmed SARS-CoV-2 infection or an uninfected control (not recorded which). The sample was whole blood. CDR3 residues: CSVQGQANQPQHF. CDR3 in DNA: TGCAGCGTGCAGGGACAGGCGAATCAGCCCCAGCATTTT.